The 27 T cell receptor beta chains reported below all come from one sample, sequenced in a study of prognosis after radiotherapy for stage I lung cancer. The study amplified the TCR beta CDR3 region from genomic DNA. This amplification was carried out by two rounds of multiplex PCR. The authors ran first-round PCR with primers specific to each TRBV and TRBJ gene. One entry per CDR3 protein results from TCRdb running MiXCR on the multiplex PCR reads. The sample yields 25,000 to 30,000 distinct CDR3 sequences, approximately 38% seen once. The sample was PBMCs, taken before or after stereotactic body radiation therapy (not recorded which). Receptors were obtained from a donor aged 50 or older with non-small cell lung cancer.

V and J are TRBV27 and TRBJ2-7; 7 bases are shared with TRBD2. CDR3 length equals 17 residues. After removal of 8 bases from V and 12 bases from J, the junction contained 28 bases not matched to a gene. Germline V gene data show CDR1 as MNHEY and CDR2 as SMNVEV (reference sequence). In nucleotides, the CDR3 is TGTGCCAGCGCTCTTTCCGGGGTTCAGAGCGGGAAGTACGATCGGTACTTC. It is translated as CASALSGVQSGKYDRYF.

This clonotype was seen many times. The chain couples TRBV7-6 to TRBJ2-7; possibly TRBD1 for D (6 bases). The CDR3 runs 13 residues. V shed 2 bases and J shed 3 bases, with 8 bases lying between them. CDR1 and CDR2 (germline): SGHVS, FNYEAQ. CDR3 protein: CASSLTGLYEQYF. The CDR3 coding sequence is TGTGCCAGCAGCTTAACAGGGCTCTACGAGCAGTACTTC.

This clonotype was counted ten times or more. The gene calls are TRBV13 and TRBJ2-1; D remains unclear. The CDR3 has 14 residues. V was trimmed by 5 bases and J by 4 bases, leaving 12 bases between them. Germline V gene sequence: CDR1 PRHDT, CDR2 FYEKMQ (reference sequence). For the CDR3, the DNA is TGTGCCAGCAGCCCCTTTGCCAGATACAATGAGCAGTTCTTC. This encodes CASSPFARYNEQFF. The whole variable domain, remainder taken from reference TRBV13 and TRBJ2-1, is AAGVIQSPRHLIKEKRETATLKCYPIPRHDTVYWYQQGPGQDPQFLISFYEKMQSDKGSIPDRFSAQQFSDYHSELNMSSLELGDSALYFCASSPFARYNEQFFGPGTRLTVL.

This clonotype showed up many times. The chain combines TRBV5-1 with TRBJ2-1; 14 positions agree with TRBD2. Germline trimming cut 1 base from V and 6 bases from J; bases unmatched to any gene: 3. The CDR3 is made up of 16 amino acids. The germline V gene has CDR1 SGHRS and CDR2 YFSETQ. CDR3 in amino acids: CASSLRGTSGSNEQFF. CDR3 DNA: TGCGCCAGCAGCTTGCGCGGGACTAGCGGGAGCAATGAGCAGTTCTTC.

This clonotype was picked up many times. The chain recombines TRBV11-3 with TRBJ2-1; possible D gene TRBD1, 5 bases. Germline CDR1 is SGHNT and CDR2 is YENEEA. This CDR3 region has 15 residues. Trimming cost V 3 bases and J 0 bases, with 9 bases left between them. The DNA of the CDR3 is TGTGCCAGCAGCTTGGGGCGGAGCTCCTACAATGAGCAGTTCTTC. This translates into CASSLGRSSYNEQFF.

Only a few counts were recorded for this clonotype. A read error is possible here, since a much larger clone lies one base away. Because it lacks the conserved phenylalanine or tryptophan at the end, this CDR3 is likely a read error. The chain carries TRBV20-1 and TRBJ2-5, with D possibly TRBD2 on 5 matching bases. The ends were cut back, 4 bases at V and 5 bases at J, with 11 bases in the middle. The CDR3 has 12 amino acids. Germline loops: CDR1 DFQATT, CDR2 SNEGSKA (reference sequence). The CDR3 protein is CSAKGGGETQYL. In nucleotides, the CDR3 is TGCAGTGCTAAAGGAGGTGGGGAGACCCAGTACCTC.

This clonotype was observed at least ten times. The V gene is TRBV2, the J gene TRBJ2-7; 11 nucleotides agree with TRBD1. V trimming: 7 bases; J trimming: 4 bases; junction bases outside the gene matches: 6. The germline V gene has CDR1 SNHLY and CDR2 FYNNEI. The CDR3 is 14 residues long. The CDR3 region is CASNRDRGGYEQYF. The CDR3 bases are TGTGCCAGCAATAGGGACAGGGGGGGGTACGAGCAGTACTTC. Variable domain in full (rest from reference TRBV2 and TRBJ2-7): EPEVTQTPSHQVTQMGQEVILRCVPISNHLYFYWYRQILGQKVEFLVSFYNNEISEKSEIFDDQFSVERPDGSNFTLKIRSTKLEDSAMYFCASNRDRGGYEQYFGPGTRLTVT.

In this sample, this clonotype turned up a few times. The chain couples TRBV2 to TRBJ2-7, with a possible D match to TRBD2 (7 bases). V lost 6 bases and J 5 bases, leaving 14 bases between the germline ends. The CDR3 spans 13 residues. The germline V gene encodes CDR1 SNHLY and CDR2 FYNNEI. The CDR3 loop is CASSNTGGNEQYF. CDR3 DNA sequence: TGTGCCAGCAGCAACACGGGGGGCAACGAGCAGTACTTC. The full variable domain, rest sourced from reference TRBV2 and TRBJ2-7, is EPEVTQTPSHQVTQMGQEVILRCVPISNHLYFYWYRQILGQKVEFLVSFYNNEISEKSEIFDDQFSVERPDGSNFTLKIRSTKLEDSAMYFCASSNTGGNEQYFGPGTRLTVT.

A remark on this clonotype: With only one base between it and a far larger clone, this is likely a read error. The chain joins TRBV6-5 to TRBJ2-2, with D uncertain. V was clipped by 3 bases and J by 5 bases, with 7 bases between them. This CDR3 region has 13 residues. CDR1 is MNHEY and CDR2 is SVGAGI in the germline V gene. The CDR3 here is CASSYVWTGELFF. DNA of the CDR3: TGTGCCAGCAGTTATGTTTGGACCGGGGAGCTGTTTTTT.

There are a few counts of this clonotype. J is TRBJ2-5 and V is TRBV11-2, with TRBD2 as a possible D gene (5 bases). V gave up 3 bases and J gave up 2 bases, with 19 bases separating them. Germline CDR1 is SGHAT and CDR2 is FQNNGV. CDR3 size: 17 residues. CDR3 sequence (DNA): TGTGCCAGCAGCTTGGGAGTGAATACACATACTCAAGAGACCCAGTACTTC. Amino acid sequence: CASSLGVNTHTQETQYF.

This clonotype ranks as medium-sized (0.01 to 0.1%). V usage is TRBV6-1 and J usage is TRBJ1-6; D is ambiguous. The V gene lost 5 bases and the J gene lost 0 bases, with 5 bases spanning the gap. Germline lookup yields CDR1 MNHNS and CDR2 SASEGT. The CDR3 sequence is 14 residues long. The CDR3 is CASSPDSYNSPLHF. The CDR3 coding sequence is TGTGCCAGCAGTCCGGACTCCTATAATTCACCCCTCCACTTT.

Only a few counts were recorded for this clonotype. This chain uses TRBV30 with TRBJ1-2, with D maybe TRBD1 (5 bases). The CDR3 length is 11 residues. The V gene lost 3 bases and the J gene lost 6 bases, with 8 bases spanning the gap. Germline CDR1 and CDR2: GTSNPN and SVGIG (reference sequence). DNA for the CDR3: TGTGCCTGGAGGGGGGTGCATGGCTACACCTTC. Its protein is CAWRGVHGYTF.

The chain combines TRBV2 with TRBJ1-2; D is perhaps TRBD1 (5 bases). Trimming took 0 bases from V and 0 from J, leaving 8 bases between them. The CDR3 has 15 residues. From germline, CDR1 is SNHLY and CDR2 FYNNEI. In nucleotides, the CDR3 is TGTGCCAGCAGTGAAGCGCTACAGGCTAACTATGGCTACACCTTC. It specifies CASSEALQANYGYTF.

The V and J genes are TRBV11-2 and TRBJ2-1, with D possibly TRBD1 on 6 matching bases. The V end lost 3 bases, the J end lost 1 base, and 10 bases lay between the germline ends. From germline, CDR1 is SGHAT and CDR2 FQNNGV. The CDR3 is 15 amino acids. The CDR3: CASSFIGGSYNEQFF. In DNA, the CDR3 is TGTGCCAGCAGCTTTATAGGGGGATCCTACAATGAGCAGTTCTTC. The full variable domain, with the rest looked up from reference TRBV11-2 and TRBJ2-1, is EAGVAQSPRYKIIEKRQSVAFWCNPISGHATLYWYQQILGQGPKLLIQFQNNGVVDDSQLPKDRFSAERLKGVDSTLKIQPAKLEDSAVYLCASSFIGGSYNEQFFGPGTRLTVL.

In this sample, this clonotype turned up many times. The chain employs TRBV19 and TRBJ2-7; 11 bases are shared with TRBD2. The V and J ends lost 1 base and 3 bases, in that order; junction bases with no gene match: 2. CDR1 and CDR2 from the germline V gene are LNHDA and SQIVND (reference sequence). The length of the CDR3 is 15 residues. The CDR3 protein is CASSIGLAGYYEQYF. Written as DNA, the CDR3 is TGTGCCAGTAGTATAGGACTAGCGGGATACTACGAGCAGTACTTC. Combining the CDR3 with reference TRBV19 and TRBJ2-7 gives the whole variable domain DGGITQSPKYLFRKEGQNVTLSCEQNLNHDAMYWYRQDPGQGLRLIYYSQIVNDFQKGDIAEGYSVSREKKESFPLTVTSAQKNPTAFYLCASSIGLAGYYEQYFGPGTRLTVT.

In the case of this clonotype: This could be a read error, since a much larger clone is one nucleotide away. The chain's CDR3 is CASSRRPWGGETQYF. CDR3 DNA: TGTGCCAGCAGCCGCAGGCCATGGGGGGGAGAGACCCAGTACTTC. This rearrangement joins TRBV3-1 to TRBJ2-5; 7 nucleotides agree with TRBD2. The trim removed 4 bases at V and 4 bases at J, leaving 9 bases unmatched. Germline values: CDR1 LGHDT, CDR2 YNNKEL (reference sequence). There are 15 residues in the CDR3.

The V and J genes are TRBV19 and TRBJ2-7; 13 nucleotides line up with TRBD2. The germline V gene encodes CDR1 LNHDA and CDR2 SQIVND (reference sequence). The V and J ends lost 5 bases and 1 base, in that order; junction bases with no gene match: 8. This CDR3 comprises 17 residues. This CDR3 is CASSHFATSGGSYEQYF. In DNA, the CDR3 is TGTGCCAGTAGTCACTTCGCGACTAGCGGGGGGTCCTACGAGCAGTACTTC.

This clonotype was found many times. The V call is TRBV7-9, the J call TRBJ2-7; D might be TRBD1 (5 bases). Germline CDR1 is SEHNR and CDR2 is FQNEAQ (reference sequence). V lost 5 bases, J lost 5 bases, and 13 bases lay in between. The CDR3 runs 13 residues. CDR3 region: CASSRLRADEQYF. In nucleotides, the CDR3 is TGTGCCAGCAGCCGGCTCAGGGCCGACGAGCAGTACTTC.

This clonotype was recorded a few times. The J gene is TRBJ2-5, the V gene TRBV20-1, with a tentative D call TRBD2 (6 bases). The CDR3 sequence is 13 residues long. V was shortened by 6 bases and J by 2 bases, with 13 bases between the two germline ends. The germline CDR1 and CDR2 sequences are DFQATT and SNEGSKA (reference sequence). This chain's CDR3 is CSASWGVQETQYF. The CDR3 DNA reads TGCAGTGCCTCATGGGGGGTACAAGAGACCCAGTACTTC.

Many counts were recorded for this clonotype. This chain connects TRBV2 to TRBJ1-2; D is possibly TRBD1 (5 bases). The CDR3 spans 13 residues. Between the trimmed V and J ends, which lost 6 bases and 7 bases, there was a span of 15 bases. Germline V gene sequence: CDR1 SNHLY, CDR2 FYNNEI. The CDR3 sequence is CASRERGAGGYTF. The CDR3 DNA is TGTGCCAGCAGGGAGAGGGGTGCGGGTGGCTACACCTTC.

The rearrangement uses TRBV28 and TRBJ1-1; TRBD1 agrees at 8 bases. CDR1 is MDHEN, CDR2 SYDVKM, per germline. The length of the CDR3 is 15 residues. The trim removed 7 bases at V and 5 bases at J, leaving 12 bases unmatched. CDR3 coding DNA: TGTGCCAGCATCTCCGTGACAGGGGTGGTGACTGAAGCTTTCTTT. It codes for CASISVTGVVTEAFF.

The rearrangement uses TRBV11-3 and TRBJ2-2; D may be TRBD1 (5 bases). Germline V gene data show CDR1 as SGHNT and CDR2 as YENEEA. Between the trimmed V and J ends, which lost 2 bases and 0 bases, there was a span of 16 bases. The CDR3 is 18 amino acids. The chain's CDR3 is CASSLYHGAGTNTGELFF. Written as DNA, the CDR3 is TGTGCCAGCAGCTTATATCATGGTGCAGGGACGAACACCGGGGAGCTGTTTTTT.

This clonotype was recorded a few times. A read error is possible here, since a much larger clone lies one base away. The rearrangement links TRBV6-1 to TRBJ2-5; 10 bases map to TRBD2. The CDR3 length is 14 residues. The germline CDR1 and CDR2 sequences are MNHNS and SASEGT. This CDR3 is CASHGTSEGETRYF. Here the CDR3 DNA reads TGTGCCAGCCACGGGACTAGCGAGGGGGAGACCCGGTACTTC.

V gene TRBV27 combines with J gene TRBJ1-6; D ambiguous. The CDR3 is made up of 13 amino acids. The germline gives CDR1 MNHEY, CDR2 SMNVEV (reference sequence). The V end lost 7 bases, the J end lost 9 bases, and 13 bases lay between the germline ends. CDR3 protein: CASTKCLFSPLHF. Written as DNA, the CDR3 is TGTGCCAGCACCAAATGTCTTTTTTCACCCCTCCACTTT.

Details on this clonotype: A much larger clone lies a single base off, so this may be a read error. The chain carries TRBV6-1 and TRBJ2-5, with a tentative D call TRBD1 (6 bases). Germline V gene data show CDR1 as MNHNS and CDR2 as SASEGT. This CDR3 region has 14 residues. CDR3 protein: CSSIAHDRLETQYF. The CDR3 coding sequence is TGTTCCAGCATCGCACACGACAGGCTAGAGACCCAGTACTTC.

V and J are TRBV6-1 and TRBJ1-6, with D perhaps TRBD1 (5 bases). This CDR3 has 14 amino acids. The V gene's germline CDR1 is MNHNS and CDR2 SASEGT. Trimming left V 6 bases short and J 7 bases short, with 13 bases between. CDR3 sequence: CASSARGRNSPLHF. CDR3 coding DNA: TGTGCCAGCAGCGCCCGGGGACGGAATTCACCCCTCCACTTT.

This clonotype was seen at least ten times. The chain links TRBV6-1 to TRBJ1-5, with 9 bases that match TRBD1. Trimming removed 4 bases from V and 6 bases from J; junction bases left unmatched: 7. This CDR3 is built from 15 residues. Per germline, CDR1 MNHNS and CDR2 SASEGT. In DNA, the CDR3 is TGTGCCAGCAGTGCGTCCGGGACAGGGCGTCAGCCCCAGCATTTT. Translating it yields CASSASGTGRQPQHF.